What follows is one T cell receptor (beta chain) and its context. Its antigen is unidentified. Germline V gives CDR1 SGDLS, CDR2 YYNGEE. This CDR3 is built from 16 residues. The V end lost 3 bases, the J end lost 2 bases, and 17 bases lay between the germline ends. The TCR beta CDR3 regions underwent amplification using RNA transcripts as the source. With the HTBI primer set, the TCR CDR3 went through a first round of RT-PCR. One entry per CDR3 protein results from TCRdb running MiXCR on the multiplex PCR reads. In the table there are some 700,000 distinct CDR3 sequences, around 15% of which are singletons. The sample belongs to a study of T cells in Graves' hyperthyroidism and ophthalmopathy. Study-wide points: A model built on 13 V-J features separated ophthalmopathy from stable hyperthyroidism. Blood also carried most thyroid clonotypes expanded above 0.001. Ophthalmopathy prediction by the model preceded onset by a median about 6.3 months.

Absence of ophthalmopathy progression within 18 months defined stable Graves' hyperthyroidism. The chain links TRBV9 to TRBJ2-5; D may be TRBD1 or TRBD2 (5 bases each). The receptor was isolated from a man aged 45-60 years with Graves' hyperthyroidism. Sequenced input: blood. The CDR3 DNA sequence: TGTGCCAGCAGCGGCCGGGACCATATCCTTCAAGAGACCCAGTACTTC. Its protein product is CASSGRDHILQETQYF.